This T cell receptor (beta chain) emerged from a study of cytomegalovirus exposure and HLA in healthy donors. Trimming removed 5 bases from V and 3 bases from J, with 5 bases in between. The CDR3 is 12 amino acids. Germline lookup yields CDR1 SGHTA and CDR2 FQGNSA. Libraries were prepared by immunoSEQ multiplex PCR; TCRdb keeps only in-frame clonotypes and omits some of them. The table includes over 200,000 clones, around 90% detected once. The chain has TRBV7-2 and TRBJ1-5, with D unresolved. The origin of this receptor is a woman younger than 30 in good health and CMV-seronegative. What was sequenced was PBMCs. The CDR3 is CASSDYNQPQHF. CDR3 in DNA: TGTGCCAGCAGCGACTACAATCAGCCCCAGCATTTT.